This note documents a single TCR beta chain sequence. What it binds is not known. This sample is part of a study of neurological immune-mediated disorders. Study-level results: The greatest degree of TCR clonal expansion was observed in HTLV-1-associated myelopathy, with the lowest in multiple sclerosis, below that of healthy controls.

As to time point: technical triplicate 3. It was from 2 million PBMCs stored at -80 C that the unsorted libraries were obtained. It was by 5'RACE with 10-nucleotide random UMIs that the cDNA was made. MiXCR, applied by TCRdb to the 5' RACE reads, yields one record per CDR3 protein. The sample shows about 44,000 distinct CDR3 sequences, roughly 21% of them seen only once. The germline gives CDR1 SQVTM, CDR2 ANQGSEA. CDR3 length: 14 amino acids. V dropped 6 bases and J dropped 2 bases, with 16 bases sitting between them. The receptor comes from a man aged 60 to 75 with HTLV-1-associated myelopathy (HAM/TSP). Sequenced: PBMCs. J is TRBJ2-5 and V is TRBV29-1; D is possibly TRBD1 or TRBD2 (5 bases each). In nucleotides, the CDR3 is TGCAGCGTCCGGGGCACACCCGGTCAAGAGACCCAGTACTTC. This gives the protein CSVRGTPGQETQYF.